The subject of this entry is one T cell receptor beta chain. It has no known antigen specificity. No base-level quality is on record; no much larger clone is a single base apart. CDR1 and CDR2, per the germline V gene (reference sequence), are MNHEY and SMNVEV. V is reduced by 1 base and J by 3 bases, leaving a spacing of 9 bases between them. From the cysteine up to the phenylalanine, the CDR3 has a length of 15 residues. Of the read, only the CDR3 DNA is kept; its 45 bases are in frame from base 1. This sample is part of a study of post-analysis software for immune sequencing data (dated by TCRdb to between 2014 and 2017). With regard to the full study: Recorded disease courses included relapsing-remitting, secondary progressive and progressive-relapsing multiple sclerosis, with some patients lacking subtype annotation. Patient repertoires were compared against roughly 12 previously published healthy control repertoires from donors aged about 6 to 27 years. A subset of samples was prepared in parallel using single-end sample barcoding, then pooled and co-amplified after Illumina adapter ligation. The paper as a whole reports these results and caveats: Normalized Chao1 diversity was significantly lower in multiple sclerosis patients than controls, suggesting substantial peripheral T-cell clonal expansion. The control group was slightly older than the multiple sclerosis patient group. Patients showed significantly higher frequencies than controls for a handful of TRBV segments, among them TRBV5-6, TRBV5-1 and TRBV20-1. When samples were clustered directly using the F measure, samples prepared in the same batch co-clustered strongly, which prompted a batch-effect correction.

The intended sense of this specimen's time point label: second blood draw from one MS patient after hematopoietic stem cell transplantation. To demonstrate the VDJtools post-analysis software, the study profiled TCR beta repertoires from the peripheral blood of about 13 young patients with multiple sclerosis. The multiple sclerosis patients were children and adolescents between roughly 6 and 15 years of age. Libraries were made using PCR. Sequencing relied on an Illumina HiSeq 2500. Unique molecular identifiers were incorporated into TCR beta cDNA libraries to reduce PCR and sequencing biases. Every 1 to 10 million input T cells yielded 500,000 or so cDNA molecules, meaning each molecule approximated one T cell. The same protocol used for the earlier healthy control dataset was applied to prepare and sequence the patient libraries. Within a given batch, samples were prepared together, multiplexed and sequenced on the same HiSeq lane. The paper's processing steps were these. MIGEC was used to process the raw barcoded reads, and molecular identifier groups with only a single read were discarded before consensus assembly and CDR3 extraction. VDJtools was used for post-analysis of the clonotype tables, and diversity was normalized by down-sampling every dataset to the size of the smallest sample. In repertoire overlap clustering, CDR3 amino acid sequences, but not nucleotide sequences, were matched to correct batch-related cross-sample contamination. The raw public reads went through TCRdb reprocessing: fastp at Q25, MiXCR clone calling, in-frame beta chains kept. Merged by CDR3 protein, the rows form single entries marked with the most common genes and DNA. TCRdb, not the original authors, processed these V and J calls. The sample table lists around 150,000 distinct CDR3 sequences, 35% to 40% of them with a count of one. In total, the top ten clones hold 25% to 30% of the sample.

The chain is encoded by TRBV27 joined to TRBJ1-4; the D gene remains uncertain. The clonotype comes from a girl aged 10 to 17 with multiple sclerosis. Donor details come from another sample of the same person, matched by shared clones. The starting material was blood, obtained after autologous hematopoietic stem cell transplantation. The DNA reads as follows: TGTGCCAGCAGTTTATGGGCGGGCCCTAATGAAAAACTGTTTTTT. Its translation is CASSLWAGPNEKLFF.